Listed below are T cell receptor beta chains from one sample, sequenced in a study of cytomegalovirus exposure and HLA in healthy donors. The table came from immunoSEQ multiplex PCR; TCRdb's copy has only in-frame clones and leaves some out. The table includes some 150,000 clones, 80% to 90% detected once. Sequencing input: PBMCs. The receptors shown here come from a man between 18 and 35 years old in good health and CMV-seropositive. The CDR3 runs from the conserved cysteine through the conserved F or W. Each record gives: D gene, CDR3 length, J gene, V gene, clone size, CDR3 protein, CDR3 DNA. The D gene is left open where the match is weak. Part of the rows lack a size; the others show once, few, many or a class for expanded clones.

d_call: TRBD2
cdr3_length: 15
j_call: TRBJ2-7
v_call: TRBV5-1
clone_size: .
cdr3_aa: CASSPATGGRYEQYF
cdr3_nt: TGCGCCAGCAGCCCAGCGACGGGAGGACGATACGAGCAGTACTTC

d_call: TRBD1
cdr3_length: 13
j_call: TRBJ2-4
v_call: TRBV7-2
clone_size: .
cdr3_aa: CASSLPTGNIQYF
cdr3_nt: TGTGCCAGCAGCTTACCGACAGGGAACATTCAGTACTTC

d_call: .
cdr3_length: 18
j_call: TRBJ1-3
v_call: TRBV6-1
clone_size: .
cdr3_aa: CASSALEAGRSTGNTIYF
cdr3_nt: TGTGCCAGCAGTGCTCTCGAGGCAGGGCGGTCTACTGGAAACACCATATATTTT

d_call: .
cdr3_length: 15
j_call: TRBJ2-3
v_call: TRBV7-3
clone_size: .
cdr3_aa: CASSLVAGSTDTQYF
cdr3_nt: TGTGCCAGCAGCTTGGTTGCAGGGAGCACAGATACGCAGTATTTT

d_call: .
cdr3_length: 13
j_call: TRBJ1-2
v_call: TRBV5-1
clone_size: .
cdr3_aa: CASSPGLNYGYTF
cdr3_nt: TGCGCCAGCAGCCCGGGACTTAACTATGGCTACACCTTC

d_call: .
cdr3_length: 14
j_call: TRBJ1-1
v_call: TRBV18
clone_size: .
cdr3_aa: CASSPDIMNTEAFF
cdr3_nt: TGTGCCAGCTCACCGGACATTATGAACACTGAAGCTTTCTTT

d_call: .
cdr3_length: 14
j_call: TRBJ1-3
v_call: TRBV14
clone_size: .
cdr3_aa: CASSQDISGNTIYF
cdr3_nt: TGTGCCAGCAGCCAAGATATCAGTGGAAACACCATATATTTT

d_call: .
cdr3_length: 15
j_call: TRBJ1-6
v_call: TRBV28
clone_size: .
cdr3_aa: CASSLIRGTDSPLHF
cdr3_nt: TGTGCCAGCAGTTTAATCCGGGGGACGGATTCACCCCTCCACTTT

d_call: TRBD2
cdr3_length: 15
j_call: TRBJ2-3
v_call: TRBV2
clone_size: .
cdr3_aa: CAFSGRERGGDTQYF
cdr3_nt: TGTGCCTTTAGCGGGAGAGAGAGGGGAGGGGATACGCAGTATTTT

d_call: .
cdr3_length: 17
j_call: TRBJ2-2
v_call: TRBV6-4
clone_size: .
cdr3_aa: CASSDSKGAANTGELFF
cdr3_nt: TGTGCCAGCAGTGACTCTAAAGGGGCAGCGAACACCGGGGAGCTGTTTTTT

d_call: TRBD2
cdr3_length: 16
j_call: TRBJ2-5
v_call: TRBV18
clone_size: .
cdr3_aa: CASSPGTSGTKETQYF
cdr3_nt: TGTGCCAGCTCACCAGGGACTAGCGGCACGAAAGAGACCCAGTACTTC

d_call: TRBD1
cdr3_length: 16
j_call: TRBJ1-2
v_call: TRBV5-1
clone_size: .
cdr3_aa: CASRDTDRGHNYGYTF
cdr3_nt: TGCGCCAGCAGGGATACAGACAGGGGGCATAACTATGGCTACACCTTC

d_call: .
cdr3_length: 15
j_call: TRBJ2-4
v_call: TRBV30
clone_size: .
cdr3_aa: CAWSAELLLKNIQYF
cdr3_nt: TGTGCCTGGAGCGCAGAACTACTGCTCAAAAACATTCAGTACTTC

d_call: TRBD1
cdr3_length: 15
j_call: TRBJ2-1
v_call: TRBV6-5
clone_size: .
cdr3_aa: CASRSDREYYNEQFF
cdr3_nt: TGTGCCAGCAGGTCGGACAGGGAATACTACAATGAGCAGTTCTTC

d_call: TRBD1
cdr3_length: 17
j_call: TRBJ1-2
v_call: TRBV7-2
clone_size: .
cdr3_aa: CASSLGGQGLYRDGYTF
cdr3_nt: TGTGCCAGCAGCTTAGGGGGACAGGGATTATATCGGGATGGCTACACCTTC

d_call: .
cdr3_length: 13
j_call: TRBJ1-1
v_call: TRBV30
clone_size: once
cdr3_aa: CAWSVPERMDAFF
cdr3_nt: TGTGCCTGGAGTGTGCCCGAGCGGATGGATGCTTTCTTT

d_call: .
cdr3_length: 13
j_call: TRBJ1-1
v_call: TRBV6-5
clone_size: .
cdr3_aa: CASGQRLLPEAFF
cdr3_nt: TGTGCCTCGGGTCAGAGGCTTCTTCCTGAAGCTTTCTTT

d_call: TRBD2
cdr3_length: 15
j_call: TRBJ2-7
v_call: TRBV7-6
clone_size: .
cdr3_aa: CASSPSSGRSYEQYF
cdr3_nt: TGTGCCAGCAGCCCCTCTAGCGGGAGGTCCTACGAGCAGTACTTC

d_call: TRBD1
cdr3_length: 15
j_call: TRBJ2-7
v_call: TRBV9
clone_size: .
cdr3_aa: CASSVGGTGAYEQYF
cdr3_nt: TGTGCCAGCAGCGTAGGGGGGACAGGGGCCTACGAGCAGTACTTC

d_call: .
cdr3_length: 16
j_call: TRBJ1-6
v_call: TRBV7-2
clone_size: .
cdr3_aa: CASSLMNRATNSPLHF
cdr3_nt: TGTGCCAGCAGCTTGATGAACAGGGCTACCAATTCACCCCTCCACTTT

d_call: TRBD1
cdr3_length: 15
j_call: TRBJ1-2
v_call: TRBV30
clone_size: .
cdr3_aa: CAWSLGTEKFYGYTF
cdr3_nt: TGTGCCTGGAGCCTAGGGACAGAGAAGTTTTATGGCTACACCTTC

d_call: .
cdr3_length: 12
j_call: TRBJ2-1
v_call: TRBV11-2
clone_size: .
cdr3_aa: CASSLSDNEQFF
cdr3_nt: TGTGCCAGCAGCCTCTCCGACAATGAGCAGTTCTTC

d_call: .
cdr3_length: 13
j_call: TRBJ2-5
v_call: TRBV6-5
clone_size: .
cdr3_aa: CASSADRGETQYF
cdr3_nt: TGTGCCAGCAGTGCGGACAGAGGAGAGACCCAGTACTTC

d_call: .
cdr3_length: 19
j_call: TRBJ1-5
v_call: TRBV7-8
clone_size: .
cdr3_aa: CASSPEGDPGGHSNQPQHF
cdr3_nt: TGTGCCAGCAGCCCTGAGGGGGACCCGGGGGGCCATAGCAATCAGCCCCAGCATTTT

d_call: .
cdr3_length: 14
j_call: TRBJ2-7
v_call: TRBV19
clone_size: few
cdr3_aa: CASNIGRGAYEQYF
cdr3_nt: TGTGCCAGTAATATTGGGCGGGGCGCCTACGAGCAGTACTTC

d_call: .
cdr3_length: 14
j_call: TRBJ2-5
v_call: TRBV11-2
clone_size: .
cdr3_aa: CASSLGTGEETQYF
cdr3_nt: TGTGCCAGCAGCTTAGGAACAGGCGAGGAGACCCAGTACTTC

d_call: TRBD2
cdr3_length: 16
j_call: TRBJ2-7
v_call: TRBV18
clone_size: .
cdr3_aa: CASSPLVAGESYEQYF
cdr3_nt: TGTGCCAGCTCACCACTAGTAGCGGGGGAATCCTACGAGCAGTACTTC

d_call: TRBD1
cdr3_length: 13
j_call: TRBJ2-5
v_call: TRBV10-3
clone_size: few
cdr3_aa: CAISGQGQETQYF
cdr3_nt: TGTGCCATCAGTGGACAGGGCCAAGAGACCCAGTACTTC

d_call: TRBD2
cdr3_length: 14
j_call: TRBJ2-7
v_call: TRBV5-6
clone_size: once
cdr3_aa: CASSWSSGSYEQYF
cdr3_nt: TGTGCCAGCAGCTGGTCTAGCGGGAGTTACGAGCAGTACTTC

d_call: .
cdr3_length: 14
j_call: TRBJ2-1
v_call: TRBV30
clone_size: .
cdr3_aa: CAWSLGLGEDEQFF
cdr3_nt: TGTGCCTGGAGCTTGGGACTTGGGGAGGATGAGCAGTTCTTC

d_call: .
cdr3_length: 13
j_call: TRBJ1-3
v_call: TRBV5-1
clone_size: .
cdr3_aa: CASRQGDGNTIYF
cdr3_nt: TGCGCCAGCAGACAGGGCGACGGTAACACCATATATTTT

d_call: TRBD2
cdr3_length: 15
j_call: TRBJ2-5
v_call: TRBV11-1
clone_size: once
cdr3_aa: CASSLGLAGGETQYF
cdr3_nt: TGTGCCAGCAGCTTAGGCCTAGCGGGAGGAGAGACCCAGTACTTC

d_call: .
cdr3_length: 11
j_call: TRBJ1-2
v_call: TRBV27
clone_size: few
cdr3_aa: CATESFIGYTF
cdr3_nt: TGTGCCACCGAGTCCTTTATTGGCTACACCTTC

d_call: TRBD1
cdr3_length: 14
j_call: TRBJ2-3
v_call: TRBV6-5
clone_size: .
cdr3_aa: CAARRGQVTDTQYF
cdr3_nt: TGTGCCGCCAGAAGGGGGCAAGTCACAGATACGCAGTATTTT

d_call: TRBD1
cdr3_length: 13
j_call: TRBJ2-7
v_call: TRBV6-5
clone_size: .
cdr3_aa: CASSQGAGREQYF
cdr3_nt: TGTGCCAGCAGCCAGGGGGCTGGTAGGGAGCAGTACTTC

d_call: .
cdr3_length: 14
j_call: TRBJ2-7
v_call: TRBV28
clone_size: .
cdr3_aa: CASSLSTRHYEQYF
cdr3_nt: TGTGCCAGCAGTTTATCGACCAGACATTACGAGCAGTACTTC

d_call: .
cdr3_length: 14
j_call: TRBJ1-2
v_call: TRBV30
clone_size: few
cdr3_aa: CAWTAGRGSYGYTF
cdr3_nt: TGTGCCTGGACCGCGGGCAGGGGTTCCTATGGCTACACCTTC

d_call: .
cdr3_length: 14
j_call: TRBJ1-2
v_call: TRBV5-1
clone_size: .
cdr3_aa: CASSLEGLREGYTF
cdr3_nt: TGCGCCAGCAGCTTGGAGGGACTACGGGAGGGCTACACCTTC

d_call: .
cdr3_length: 14
j_call: TRBJ1-1
v_call: TRBV6-5
clone_size: .
cdr3_aa: CASSYSGRNTEAFF
cdr3_nt: TGTGCCAGCAGTTACTCGGGCAGGAACACTGAAGCTTTCTTT

d_call: TRBD1
cdr3_length: 17
j_call: TRBJ2-7
v_call: TRBV5-4
clone_size: .
cdr3_aa: CASRPGGLALISYEQYF
cdr3_nt: TGTGCCAGCAGACCAGGGGGCTTGGCCCTTATCTCCTACGAGCAGTACTTC

d_call: TRBD1
cdr3_length: 12
j_call: TRBJ1-5
v_call: TRBV6-1
clone_size: .
cdr3_aa: CASRTGDQPQHF
cdr3_nt: TGTGCCAGCAGAACAGGGGATCAGCCCCAGCATTTT

d_call: .
cdr3_length: 13
j_call: TRBJ2-5
v_call: TRBV9
clone_size: .
cdr3_aa: CASSGGGQETQYF
cdr3_nt: TGTGCCAGCAGCGGGGGCGGACAAGAGACCCAGTACTTC

d_call: TRBD1
cdr3_length: 13
j_call: TRBJ2-7
v_call: TRBV6-5
clone_size: .
cdr3_aa: CASTGTEKYEQYF
cdr3_nt: TGTGCCAGTACCGGGACAGAGAAGTACGAGCAGTACTTC

d_call: .
cdr3_length: 14
j_call: TRBJ2-1
v_call: TRBV5-6
clone_size: .
cdr3_aa: CASSYRTTDNEQFF
cdr3_nt: TGTGCCAGCAGCTATAGGACTACCGACAATGAGCAGTTCTTC

d_call: .
cdr3_length: 16
j_call: TRBJ1-1
v_call: TRBV5-3
clone_size: .
cdr3_aa: CARSFRSSHPNTEAFF
cdr3_nt: TGTGCCAGAAGCTTCAGGTCCAGCCATCCGAACACTGAAGCTTTCTTT

d_call: .
cdr3_length: 15
j_call: TRBJ2-3
v_call: TRBV11-1
clone_size: .
cdr3_aa: CASSQVASWGDTQYF
cdr3_nt: TGTGCCAGCAGCCAAGTGGCTAGCTGGGGAGATACGCAGTATTTT

d_call: TRBD1
cdr3_length: 11
j_call: TRBJ1-1
v_call: TRBV20-1
clone_size: .
cdr3_aa: CSAREDREAFF
cdr3_nt: TGCAGTGCTAGGGAGGACAGGGAAGCTTTCTTT

d_call: .
cdr3_length: 16
j_call: TRBJ1-5
v_call: TRBV19
clone_size: .
cdr3_aa: CASSMIGGYSNQPQHF
cdr3_nt: TGTGCCAGTAGTATGATCGGTGGTTATAGCAATCAGCCCCAGCATTTT

d_call: TRBD1
cdr3_length: 15
j_call: TRBJ1-2
v_call: TRBV6-5
clone_size: .
cdr3_aa: CASITSDRGIYGYTF
cdr3_nt: TGTGCCAGCATAACCTCGGACAGGGGCATCTATGGCTACACCTTC

d_call: .
cdr3_length: 16
j_call: TRBJ2-1
v_call: TRBV6-1
clone_size: once
cdr3_aa: CASSGSGSYSYNEQFF
cdr3_nt: TGTGCCAGCAGTGGGAGCGGGTCCTACTCCTACAATGAGCAGTTCTTC

d_call: TRBD1
cdr3_length: 14
j_call: TRBJ1-1
v_call: TRBV6-6
clone_size: .
cdr3_aa: CASSYGTGGGVAFF
cdr3_nt: TGTGCCAGCAGTTACGGGACAGGGGGCGGCGTGGCTTTCTTT

d_call: .
cdr3_length: 15
j_call: TRBJ1-1
v_call: TRBV28
clone_size: .
cdr3_aa: CASSLSGEPNTEAFF
cdr3_nt: TGTGCCAGCAGTTTATCAGGGGAGCCGAACACTGAAGCTTTCTTT

d_call: .
cdr3_length: 18
j_call: TRBJ2-1
v_call: TRBV14
clone_size: .
cdr3_aa: CASSPLVPPRGSYNEQFF
cdr3_nt: TGTGCCAGCAGCCCTCTTGTCCCTCCAAGAGGCTCCTACAATGAGCAGTTCTTC

d_call: .
cdr3_length: 15
j_call: TRBJ1-4
v_call: TRBV9
clone_size: .
cdr3_aa: CASSVGGRVNEKLFF
cdr3_nt: TGTGCCAGCAGCGTAGGTGGCAGGGTAAATGAAAAACTGTTTTTT

d_call: .
cdr3_length: 12
j_call: TRBJ2-1
v_call: TRBV14
clone_size: .
cdr3_aa: CASRPGNNEQFF
cdr3_nt: TGTGCCAGCAGACCAGGGAACAATGAGCAGTTCTTC

d_call: .
cdr3_length: 11
j_call: TRBJ1-1
v_call: TRBV6-1
clone_size: .
cdr3_aa: CASTENTEAFF
cdr3_nt: TGTGCCAGCACAGAGAACACTGAAGCTTTCTTT

d_call: .
cdr3_length: 14
j_call: TRBJ1-1
v_call: TRBV9
clone_size: .
cdr3_aa: CASSVSPGETEAFF
cdr3_nt: TGTGCCAGCAGCGTCTCCCCAGGTGAAACTGAAGCTTTCTTT

d_call: .
cdr3_length: 16
j_call: TRBJ2-2
v_call: TRBV6-4
clone_size: .
cdr3_aa: CASSTDSPITTGELFF
cdr3_nt: TGTGCCAGCAGTACGGACTCTCCTATCACCACCGGGGAGCTGTTTTTT

d_call: .
cdr3_length: 15
j_call: TRBJ1-2
v_call: TRBV30
clone_size: .
cdr3_aa: CAWSDRPSSNYGYTF
cdr3_nt: TGTGCCTGGAGTGACAGGCCCTCTTCTAACTATGGCTACACCTTC